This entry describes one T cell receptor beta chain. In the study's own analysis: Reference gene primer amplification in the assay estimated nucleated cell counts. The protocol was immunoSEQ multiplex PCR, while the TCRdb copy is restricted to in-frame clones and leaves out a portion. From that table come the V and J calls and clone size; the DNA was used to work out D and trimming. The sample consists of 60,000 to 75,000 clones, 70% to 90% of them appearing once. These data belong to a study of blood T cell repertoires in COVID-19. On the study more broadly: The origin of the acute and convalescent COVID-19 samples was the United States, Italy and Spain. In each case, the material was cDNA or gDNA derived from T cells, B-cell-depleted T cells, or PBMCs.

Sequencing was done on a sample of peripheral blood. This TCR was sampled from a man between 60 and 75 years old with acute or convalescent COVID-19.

The CDR3 DNA reads TGTGCCAGCAGCCAAGCTCCGACAGGCCCCAGCTATGGCTACACCTTC. Its protein is CASSQAPTGPSYGYTF. The V gene is TRBV9, the J gene TRBJ1-2, with a tentative D call TRBD1 (6 bases). The V end was cut by 4 bases, the J end by 4 bases, with 20 bases between. Germline loops: CDR1 SGDLS, CDR2 YYNGEE. CDR3 length: 16 residues. The full variable domain, its missing parts supplied by reference TRBV9 and TRBJ1-2, is DSGVTQTPKHLITATGQRVTLRCSPRSGDLSVYWYQQSLDQGLQFLIQYYNGEERAKGNILERFSAQQFPDLHSELNLSSLELGDSALYFCASSQAPTGPSYGYTFGSGTRLTVV.